Presented here are 32 T cell receptor beta chains from one specimen sequenced in a study of T cell responses to AZD1222 COVID-19 vaccine. Clones were sequenced by immunoSEQ multiplex PCR, and TCRdb holds only the in-frame ones, with some missing. The top ten hold 2% to 3% of the sample, which has around 100,000 clones, 70% to 90% seen once. The sample consisted of peripheral blood, taken 28 days after the second AZD1222 dose. The receptors originated from an adult who received the AZD1222 COVID-19 vaccine.

This clone occurred once. The chain recombines TRBV18 with TRBJ2-2, with D possibly matching TRBD1 (5 bases). The V and J ends lost 4 bases and 0 bases respectively, with 12 bases between them. Per the germline V gene, CDR1 is KGHSH and CDR2 is LQKENI. The CDR3 loop spans 16 amino acids. The CDR3 DNA is TGTGCCAGCTCACTGGACATTGTTTCGAACACCGGGGAGCTGTTTTTT. Its translation: CASSLDIVSNTGELFF.

This chain connects TRBV18 to TRBJ1-1, with TRBD1 identical over 7 bases. Germline loops: CDR1 KGHSH, CDR2 LQKENI. There are 12 residues in the CDR3. The ends lost 6 bases at V and 6 bases at J; junction bases unmatched: 4. The CDR3 sequence: CASSRTGPEAFF. Written as DNA, the CDR3 is TGTGCCAGCTCGCGGACAGGCCCTGAAGCTTTCTTT.

The chain links TRBV7-9 to TRBJ1-1; D gene ambiguous. The CDR3 covers 14 residues. The germline gives CDR1 SEHNR, CDR2 FQNEAQ (reference sequence). Trimming took off 3 bases at V and 1 base at J, with 9 bases between the two ends. The CDR3 DNA reads as TGTGCCAGCAGCTTTATTGGAACGAACACTGAAGCTTTCTTT. As protein: CASSFIGTNTEAFF.

The V and J genes are TRBV11-2 and TRBJ2-1; TRBD2 aligns across 7 bases. The V segment lost 8 bases and the J segment 4 bases; nucleotides outside the gene matches: 8. CDR3 length equals 14 residues. Germline CDR1 and CDR2: SGHAT and FQNNGV. The CDR3 reads CASGRGTTYNEQFF. The CDR3 bases are TGTGCCAGCGGGAGGGGAACTACGTACAATGAGCAGTTCTTC.

This chain joins TRBV5-1 and TRBJ1-1, with D hard to call. This CDR3 spans 13 amino acids. Germline CDR1 is SGHRS and CDR2 is YFSETQ. V gave up 1 base and J gave up 1 base, with 5 bases separating them. CDR3 sequence reads: CASSLFTNTEAFF. CDR3 in DNA: TGCGCCAGCAGCTTGTTTACGAACACTGAAGCTTTCTTT. The variable domain in full, with the rest retrieved from reference TRBV5-1 and TRBJ1-1, is KAGVTQTPRYLIKTRGQQVTLSCSPISGHRSVSWYQQTPGQGLQFLFEYFSETQRNKGNFPGRFSGRQFSNSRSEMNVSTLELGDSALYLCASSLFTNTEAFFGQGTRLTVV.

The chain uses TRBV19 and TRBJ2-1; 7 bases match TRBD2. Germline-derived CDR1 and CDR2 are LNHDA and SQIVND (reference sequence). This CDR3 is 12 amino acids long. The ends lost 11 bases at V and 2 bases at J; junction bases unmatched: 3. CDR3 region: CASGRAYNEQFF. The DNA for the CDR3 is TGTGCCTCAGGGAGGGCCTACAATGAGCAGTTCTTC. Supplemented by reference TRBV19 and TRBJ2-1, the full variable domain reads DGGITQSPKYLFRKEGQNVTLSCEQNLNHDAMYWYRQDPGQGLRLIYYSQIVNDFQKGDIAEGYSVSREKKESFPLTVTSAQKNPTAFYLCASGRAYNEQFFGPGTRLTVL.

This clone was seen only a few times. This rearrangement joins TRBV6-6 to TRBJ1-3, with D maybe TRBD1 (6 bases). Trimming left V 5 bases short and J 1 base short, with 24 bases between. This CDR3 is 19 amino acids long. Germline CDR1 is MNHNY and CDR2 is SVGAGI (reference sequence). This CDR3 reads CASSLDRPGPGASGNTIYF. CDR3 DNA sequence: TGTGCCAGCAGTCTCGACAGGCCAGGACCAGGAGCGTCTGGAAACACCATATATTTT.

This rearrangement joins TRBV6-5 to TRBJ1-1; 10 bases align to TRBD1. V shed 5 bases and J 5 bases; nucleotides not matched to a gene: 5. CDR3 length equals 14 residues. Germline V gene lookup returns CDR1 MNHEY and CDR2 SVGAGI. The CDR3 loop reads CASSMDRGETEAFF. The CDR3 DNA is TGTGCCAGCAGTATGGACAGGGGGGAAACTGAAGCTTTCTTT.

The genes are TRBV18 and TRBJ2-1, with TRBD2 matching over 7 bases. The junction had 11 bases not matched to a gene; V was cut back by 2 bases and J by 7 bases. From germline, CDR1 is KGHSH and CDR2 LQKENI. The CDR3 totals 16 residues. The CDR3 loop reads CASSPSRAGAGNEQFF. Here the CDR3 DNA reads TGTGCCAGCTCACCAAGTAGGGCGGGAGCAGGAAATGAGCAGTTCTTC.

The gene calls are TRBV9 and TRBJ1-5; no clear D. Germline V lookup: CDR1 SGDLS, CDR2 YYNGEE. The V end was cut by 3 bases, the J end by 5 bases, with 9 bases between. The CDR3 totals 13 residues. The CDR3 region has the DNA TGTGCCAGCAGCGCGCGGATTGATCAGCCCCAGCATTTT. This translates into CASSARIDQPQHF.

The rearrangement links TRBV10-3 to TRBJ2-7, with D uncertain. Germline V gene sequence: CDR1 ENHRY, CDR2 SYGVKD. The CDR3 runs 12 residues. V was clipped by 3 bases and J by 7 bases, with 10 bases between them. This CDR3 reads CAISDRPTEQYF. For the CDR3, the DNA is TGTGCCATCAGTGACAGACCTACAGAGCAGTACTTC.

This clone was counted once. This chain links TRBV27 with TRBJ1-2; 7 positions agree with TRBD1. This CDR3 is 12 amino acids long. Germline V lookup: CDR1 MNHEY, CDR2 SMNVEV (reference sequence). V dropped 6 bases and J dropped 8; count of bases not matched to a gene: 6. CDR3 in DNA: TGTGCCAGCAGCAGGGGGGGCCTGGGCTACACCTTC. It is translated as CASSRGGLGYTF.

The rearrangement uses TRBV4-1 and TRBJ2-1, with 7 bases lining up with TRBD1. The CDR3 consists of 16 residues. V shed 1 base, J shed 2 bases, and the junction held 5 bases outside the gene matches. Germline V gives CDR1 MGHRA, CDR2 YSYEKL. The CDR3, as DNA: TGCGCCAGCAGCCAAGTGGGGGACAGAGCCTACAATGAGCAGTTCTTC. Translated, it gives CASSQVGDRAYNEQFF.

This clone was seen only once. The CDR3: CASSPNRDLGLAFF. The CDR3 bases are TGTGCCAGCAGTCCCAACCGGGACCTCGGATTAGCTTTCTTT. The gene calls are TRBV28 and TRBJ1-1; D is possibly TRBD1 (5 bases). V lost 5 bases, J lost 10 bases, and 20 bases lay in between. This CDR3 contains 14 residues. Germline V gene sequence: CDR1 MDHEN, CDR2 SYDVKM.

The chain joins TRBV7-9 to TRBJ2-2; D is tentatively TRBD1 or TRBD2 (6 bases each). The CDR3 is made up of 13 amino acids. The germline CDR1 and CDR2 sequences are SEHNR and FQNEAQ (reference sequence). V was pared by 9 bases and J by 3 bases, with 11 bases between. CDR3 loop: CASRGAYTGELFF. As DNA, the CDR3 is TGTGCCAGTAGGGGGGCGTACACCGGGGAGCTGTTTTTT. The full variable domain, rest sourced from reference TRBV7-9 and TRBJ2-2, is DTGVSQNPRHKITKRGQNVTFRCDPISEHNRLYWYRQTLGQGPEFLTYFQNEAQLEKSRLLSDRFSAERPKGSFSTLEIQRTEQGDSAMYLCASRGAYTGELFFGEGSRLTVL.

The chain couples TRBV9 to TRBJ2-7; 7 nucleotides agree with TRBD2. V lost 0 bases, J lost 2 bases, and 11 bases stayed unmatched. The CDR3 contains 17 residues. Germline V gene lookup returns CDR1 SGDLS and CDR2 YYNGEE. CDR3: CASSVDGTGTIPYEQYF. The CDR3 DNA follows: TGTGCCAGCAGCGTAGATGGCACCGGGACTATCCCCTACGAGCAGTACTTC.

The gene calls are TRBV27 and TRBJ2-1; tentatively, D is TRBD1 or TRBD2 (5 bases each). The CDR3 runs to 15 residues. V lost 3 bases and J 4 bases, leaving 13 bases between the germline ends. The germline V gene encodes CDR1 MNHEY and CDR2 SMNVEV (reference sequence). The CDR3 is CASSFPGTRYNEQFF. CDR3 sequence (DNA): TGTGCCAGCAGTTTCCCCGGGACGCGATACAATGAGCAGTTCTTC.

The count of this clone is one. V is TRBV10-1 and J is TRBJ2-1; 9 positions agree with TRBD2. This CDR3 has 13 amino acids. Germline CDR1 is WNHNN and CDR2 is SYGVQD (reference sequence). V was clipped by 8 bases and J by 5 bases; unmatched bases: 4. The DNA for the CDR3 is TGCGCCAGCGAAGCTAGCGGGGACAATGAGCAGTTCTTC. This codes for CASEASGDNEQFF.

The rearrangement links TRBV28 to TRBJ1-2, with D perhaps matching TRBD1 (5 bases). The CDR3 contains 13 residues. V was trimmed by 6 bases and J by 4 bases, leaving 12 bases between them. CDR1 and CDR2 (germline): MDHEN, SYDVKM. CDR3 loop: CASSLPGTYGYTF. The CDR3 nucleotides are TGTGCCAGCAGCCTCCCCGGGACCTATGGCTACACCTTC.

The chain carries TRBV18 and TRBJ2-1, with TRBD1 identical over 9 bases. This CDR3 has 13 amino acids. Trimming took 4 bases from V and 9 from J; bases not matched to a gene: 4. CDR1 and CDR2 (germline): KGHSH, LQKENI. The CDR3 reads CASSRDRVGEQFF. The CDR3, as DNA: TGTGCCAGCTCACGGGACAGGGTAGGTGAGCAGTTCTTC.

This clone occurred a few times. This sample includes further DNA sequences coding for the same CDR3. The chain joins TRBV30 to TRBJ1-5; D call uncertain. Trimming pared 1 base from V and 0 bases from J, leaving 7 bases between. Looked up from germline, CDR1 is GTSNPN and CDR2 is SVGIG (reference sequence). The CDR3 totals 14 residues. The CDR3 loop is CAWSGLDSNQPQHF. The CDR3 DNA reads as TGTGCCTGGAGTGGACTGGATAGCAATCAGCCCCAGCATTTT.

The chain couples TRBV27 to TRBJ1-2; no reliable D call. The CDR3 spans 14 residues. Germline CDR1 reads MNHEY; CDR2 reads SMNVEV (reference sequence). Trimming stripped 0 bases from V and 8 bases from J, with 13 bases between. The CDR3 loop is CASSLSFSTSGYTF. The CDR3 nucleotides are TGTGCCAGCAGTTTATCATTCAGTACCAGCGGCTACACCTTC.

The CDR3 DNA sequence: TGTGCCAGCAGCTTACAGGGGAACACCGGGGAGCTGTTTTTT. Amino acids: CASSLQGNTGELFF. The chain uses TRBV7-9 and TRBJ2-2; perhaps TRBD1 as D (5 bases). The CDR3 contains 14 residues. Trimming shortened V by 2 bases and J by 1 base, and 5 bases separated the two germline ends. Germline V gives CDR1 SEHNR, CDR2 FQNEAQ (reference sequence). Filled out from reference TRBV7-9 and TRBJ2-2, the complete variable domain reads DTGVSQNPRHKITKRGQNVTFRCDPISEHNRLYWYRQTLGQGPEFLTYFQNEAQLEKSRLLSDRFSAERPKGSFSTLEIQRTEQGDSAMYLCASSLQGNTGELFFGEGSRLTVL.

This chain connects TRBV4-1 to TRBJ2-3, with 12 bases fitting TRBD2. The junction had 12 bases not matched to a gene; V was cut back by 3 bases and J by 5 bases. The CDR3 covers 18 residues. The germline gives CDR1 MGHRA, CDR2 YSYEKL. For the CDR3, the DNA is TGCGCCAGCAGCCAGCAGGCTAGCGGGAGGGGAACTGGAGATACGCAGTATTTT. The encoded protein is CASSQQASGRGTGDTQYF.

The rearrangement links TRBV3-1 (or the pseudogene TRBV3-2) to TRBJ1-2; perhaps TRBD1 as D (6 bases). From germline, CDR1 is LGHDT and CDR2 YNNKEL (reference sequence). Between the trimmed V and J ends, which lost 3 bases and 8 bases, there was a span of 16 bases. This CDR3 is built from 14 residues. CDR3 bases: TGTGCCAGCAGCCATTCCTCAGGGGCGCGCGGCTACACCTTC. It specifies CASSHSSGARGYTF.

The chain has TRBV28 and TRBJ2-7; D not resolved. The CDR3 runs to 12 residues. V gave up 8 bases and J gave up 3 bases, with 11 bases separating them. From germline, CDR1 is MDHEN and CDR2 SYDVKM. CDR3 coding DNA: TGTGCCAGCGCAGGTTCCCTCTACGAGCAGTACTTC. Its protein is CASAGSLYEQYF.

This chain links TRBV7-2 with TRBJ2-7; D is uncertain. Trimming shortened V by 3 bases and J by 2 bases, and 11 bases separated the two germline ends. The CDR3 sequence is 14 residues long. The germline V gene has CDR1 SGHTA and CDR2 FQGNSA. The CDR3, as DNA: TGTGCCAGCAGCTTTCAGGTTGGAACCTACGAGCAGTACTTC. Protein: CASSFQVGTYEQYF.

Only one count was recorded for this clone. This rearrangement joins TRBV27 to TRBJ1-2; 9 bases map to TRBD1. Germline V gene lookup returns CDR1 MNHEY and CDR2 SMNVEV (reference sequence). V shed 5 bases, J shed 4 bases, and the junction held 2 bases outside the gene matches. CDR3 size: 13 residues. CDR3 in amino acids: CASSTGGAYGYTF. The CDR3 region has the DNA TGTGCCAGCAGTACAGGGGGCGCCTATGGCTACACCTTC.

This chain connects TRBV19 to TRBJ1-5, with TRBD1 matching 11 bases. Germline lookup yields CDR1 LNHDA and CDR2 SQIVND (reference sequence). This CDR3 has 18 residues. V lost 0 bases to trimming and J lost 5 bases; unmatched junction nucleotides: 9. This CDR3 reads CASSIESRAGQGDQPQHF. In DNA form, the CDR3 reads TGTGCCAGTAGTATAGAAAGCAGGGCGGGACAGGGGGATCAGCCCCAGCATTTT.

The chain uses TRBV12-5 and TRBJ2-3; D gene ambiguous. This CDR3 spans 11 amino acids. The germline gives CDR1 LGHNT, CDR2 FRNRAP. The V and J ends lost 4 bases and 10 bases respectively, with 9 bases between them. CDR3 sequence reads: CASGSDGPQYF. In DNA, the CDR3 is TGTGCTAGTGGTTCCGACGGGCCGCAGTATTTT.

The V and J genes are TRBV2 and TRBJ2-3; 11 bases fit TRBD2. This CDR3 contains 20 residues. V lost 3 bases to trimming and J lost 2 bases; unmatched junction nucleotides: 16. CDR1 is SNHLY, CDR2 FYNNEI, per germline. The CDR3: CASSDILAGGPLSFTDTQYF. In DNA form, the CDR3 reads TGTGCCAGCAGTGATATCCTAGCGGGAGGTCCTCTCAGCTTCACAGATACGCAGTATTTT.

The rearrangement joins TRBV6-4 to TRBJ2-1, with 11 bases fitting TRBD2. The CDR3 contains 15 residues. Germline V gene sequence: CDR1 MRHNA, CDR2 SNTAGT. Germline trimming cut 5 bases from V and 4 bases from J; bases unmatched to any gene: 4. CDR3 loop: CASSPTSGEYNEQFF. The CDR3 DNA is TGTGCCAGCAGTCCGACTAGCGGGGAATACAATGAGCAGTTCTTC.